These 30 T cell receptor beta chains were sequenced from one sample in a study of molecular identifiers for immune sequencing clone quantification. TCRdb reprocessed the PCR reads via MiXCR and lists one record per CDR3 protein. Of hundreds of thousands of distinct CDR3 sequences listed, about 20% were seen once; the top ten hold about 0.9%. The specimen was naive CD8+ T cells from blood, with Jurkat cell RNA spiked in. Subset denoted: FACS-sorted CD8+CD4-CCR7+CD45RA+ naive T cells. These receptors came from a human donor in good health. Some libraries in this study had Jurkat cell RNA spiked in.

This clonotype was seen a handful of times. The CDR3 reads CASSQIGTLKWDSPLHF. In nucleotides, the CDR3 is TGTGCCAGCAGCCAGATCGGGACCCTGAAGTGGGATTCACCCCTCCACTTT. The chain joins TRBV14 to TRBJ1-6; TRBD1 might be the D (5 bases). The CDR3 extends over 17 amino acids. Trimming took 3 bases from V and 8 from J, leaving 20 bases between them. CDR1 SGHDN and CDR2 FVKESK come from the germline V gene.

The gene calls are TRBV19 and TRBJ2-7; D is perhaps TRBD2 (6 bases). Trimming removed 4 bases from V and 4 bases from J, with 14 bases in between. Germline CDR1 is LNHDA and CDR2 is SQIVND (reference sequence). The CDR3 runs 14 residues. This chain's CDR3 is CASSTFGGKYEQYF. In DNA, the CDR3 is TGTGCCAGTAGTACGTTCGGGGGAAAGTACGAGCAGTACTTC.

In this sample, this clonotype turned up many times. The genes are TRBV12-3 or TRBV12-4 and TRBJ2-3; the D is unclear. Trimming cost V 6 bases and J 6 bases, with 13 bases left between them. The CDR3 consists of 13 residues. The CDR3 DNA follows: TGTGCCAGCAGCTTAAAACTCGGGGATACGCAGTATTTT. This codes for CASSLKLGDTQYF.

This clonotype was recorded at least ten times. This chain links TRBV5-5 with TRBJ2-7, with 16 bases matching TRBD2. Germline V CDR1 and CDR2: SGHKS, YYEKEE (reference sequence). V gave up 4 bases and J gave up 0 bases; unmatched junction bases: 7. The CDR3 is 18 residues long. The CDR3 DNA reads TGTGCCAGCAGCGGACCCGGGACTAGCGGGAGGGCCTCCTACGAGCAGTACTTC. This sequence encodes CASSGPGTSGRASYEQYF.

Note on this clonotype: Just one base apart from a much larger clone, this may be a read error. In nucleotides, the CDR3 is TGCAGTGCTAGAGGGATTGGCGGGGGCCTCCTTAGCACAGATACGCAGTATTTT. Its translation: CSARGIGGGLLSTDTQYF. This chain links TRBV20-1 with TRBJ2-3; D may be TRBD2 (7 bases). The CDR3 runs to 18 residues. V lost 1 base and J lost 0, with 20 bases in between. CDR1 is DFQATT, CDR2 SNEGSKA, per germline (reference sequence).

In this sample, this clonotype turned up many times. CDR3 DNA: TGTGCCAGCACTTTAGCGGGCACAGATACGCAGTATTTT. Encoded protein: CASTLAGTDTQYF. This sequence joins TRBV25-1 and TRBJ2-3; D is perhaps TRBD2 (6 bases). Germline values: CDR1 MGHDK, CDR2 SYGVNS. Trimming removed 7 bases at V and 1 base at J, with 9 bases between. This CDR3 has 13 residues.

A note on this clonotype: A read error may be the cause here, since a much bigger clone is one base away. The CDR3 here is CASSFPHQGSYEQYF. CDR3 sequence (DNA): TGTGCCAGCAGTTTCCCACATCAGGGGAGCTACGAGCAGTACTTC. J is TRBJ2-7 and V is TRBV6-5; weak D call: TRBD1 (6 bases). From germline, CDR1 is MNHEY and CDR2 SVGAGI. Trimming removed 4 bases at V and 3 bases at J, with 16 bases between. There are 15 residues in the CDR3.

This clonotype has more than one count but fewer than ten. The genes are TRBV13 and TRBJ1-2, with D possibly matching TRBD1 (5 bases). Germline-derived CDR1 and CDR2 are PRHDT and FYEKMQ (reference sequence). The CDR3 loop spans 14 amino acids. Trimming pared 1 base from V and 7 bases from J, leaving 13 bases between. The CDR3 bases are TGTGCCAGCAGCTTAGATGGGGGGAGTCGTGGCTACACCTTC. Translated: CASSLDGGSRGYTF.

To note about this clonotype: One end of the junction fails to match germline, which may point to a read error. This sequence joins TRBV4-1 and TRBJ2-7; perhaps TRBD1 as D (7 bases). This CDR3 is 15 amino acids long. Germline loops: CDR1 MGHRA, CDR2 YSYEKL. CDR3 in amino acids: CASSQLRDSSCERYF. In nucleotides, the CDR3 is TGCGCCAGCAGCCAACTGCGGGACAGCTCCTGCGAGCGGTACTTC.

The V call is TRBV2, the J call TRBJ1-4; 10 nucleotides agree with TRBD1. The J segment lost 5 bases and the V segment lost 9 bases, leaving 0 bases of the junction unmatched. Per the germline V gene, CDR1 is SNHLY and CDR2 is FYNNEI. This CDR3 comprises 12 residues. The CDR3 DNA is TGTGCCAGGGGACAGGGGAATGAAAAACTGTTTTTT. As protein: CARGQGNEKLFF. The full variable domain, rest sourced from reference TRBV2 and TRBJ1-4, is EPEVTQTPSHQVTQMGQEVILRCVPISNHLYFYWYRQILGQKVEFLVSFYNNEISEKSEIFDDQFSVERPDGSNFTLKIRSTKLEDSAMYFCARGQGNEKLFFGSGTQLSVL.

CDR3 nucleotides: TGTGCCAGCAGTTACGCGGTCGGCAGGGTTAGATCCTACGAGCAGTACTTC. This encodes CASSYAVGRVRSYEQYF. The chain joins TRBV6-5 to TRBJ2-7; a possible D gene is TRBD1 (5 bases). V was pared by 2 bases and J by 1 base, with 18 bases between. Germline V gives CDR1 MNHEY, CDR2 SVGAGI. This CDR3 is built from 17 residues.

The sample holds many counts of this clonotype. The gene calls are TRBV18 and TRBJ1-5, with D possibly being TRBD1 (6 bases). The CDR3 runs 18 residues. V shed 3 bases and J shed 5 bases, with 23 bases lying between them. Germline CDR1 reads KGHSH; CDR2 reads LQKENI. The CDR3 spells CASSPMPGGAGGDQPQHF. DNA of the CDR3: TGTGCCAGCTCACCTATGCCGGGGGGCGCGGGCGGTGATCAGCCCCAGCATTTT.

This clonotype was counted many times. This chain links TRBV5-1 with TRBJ1-1; 9 bases fit TRBD1. The CDR3 totals 17 residues. J was trimmed by 4 bases and V by 0 bases; bases with no gene match: 10. CDR1 is SGHRS and CDR2 is YFSETQ in the germline V gene. The CDR3 sequence: CASSLEYAGTGITEAFF. DNA for the CDR3: TGCGCCAGCAGCTTGGAATACGCCGGGACAGGGATCACTGAAGCTTTCTTT.

V gene TRBV9 combines with J gene TRBJ2-2; 7 positions agree with TRBD2. Germline V gene lookup returns CDR1 SGDLS and CDR2 YYNGEE. The CDR3 sequence is 18 residues long. V dropped 0 bases and J dropped 1; count of bases not matched to a gene: 9. The CDR3, as DNA: TGTGCCAGCAGCGTAGCGGGTGAGATAGCGGGGAACACCGGGGAGCTGTTTTTT. This sequence encodes CASSVAGEIAGNTGELFF. Supplemented by reference TRBV9 and TRBJ2-2, the full variable domain reads DSGVTQTPKHLITATGQRVTLRCSPRSGDLSVYWYQQSLDQGLQFLIQYYNGEERAKGNILERFSAQQFPDLHSELNLSSLELGDSALYFCASSVAGEIAGNTGELFFGEGSRLTVL.

This clonotype occurred many times. The V call is TRBV11-1, the J call TRBJ2-5, with 7 bases lining up with TRBD2. CDR1 SGHAT and CDR2 FQDESV come from the germline V gene (reference sequence). The length of the CDR3 is 17 residues. With 2 bases clipped from V and 3 bases from J, the junction kept 12 bases outside the gene matches. In DNA form, the CDR3 reads TGTGCCAGCAGCTTAAGGTTTTTGGTGGCGGGAGAAGAGACCCAGTACTTC. It specifies CASSLRFLVAGEETQYF.

The chain employs TRBV6-5 and TRBJ2-7, with 9 bases that match TRBD1. The ends lost 6 bases at V and 5 bases at J; junction bases unmatched: 11. The CDR3 contains 15 residues. The germline V gene has CDR1 MNHEY and CDR2 SVGAGI. The CDR3 region has the DNA TGTGCCAGCAGCCAAGTGCAGGACAGGGGCCACGAGCAGTACTTC. This translates into CASSQVQDRGHEQYF.

A remark on this clonotype: Without the conserved terminal phenylalanine or tryptophan, this CDR3 likely stems from a read error. This rearrangement joins TRBV20-1 to TRBJ1-5, with a possible D match to TRBD1 (6 bases). V lost 3 bases to trimming and J lost 7 bases, with 10 bases between them. Germline lookup yields CDR1 DFQATT and CDR2 SNEGSKA (reference sequence). The CDR3 covers 12 residues. This chain's CDR3 is CSARDSVQPQHS. DNA for the CDR3: TGCAGTGCTAGGGACAGTGTGCAGCCCCAGCATTCT.

This clonotype was seen more than once but under ten times. Being one base from a much bigger clone, this may be a read error. The chain employs TRBV6-6 and TRBJ1-1, with a weak D call TRBD1 (6 bases). The germline V gene encodes CDR1 MNHNY and CDR2 SVGAGI (reference sequence). The length of the CDR3 is 11 residues. The CDR3: CAGRYRDKAFF. CDR3 nucleotide sequence: TGTGCCGGCAGATACAGGGACAAAGCTTTCTTT.

This clonotype was seen repeatedly, ten times or more. CDR3 residues: CSVRFQETQYF. CDR3 in DNA: TGCAGCGTTCGATTTCAAGAGACCCAGTACTTC. V usage is TRBV29-1 and J usage is TRBJ2-5; D uncertain. Germline V gene data show CDR1 as SQVTM and CDR2 as ANQGSEA. The CDR3 runs 11 residues. The V gene lost 5 bases and the J gene lost 2 bases, with 6 bases spanning the gap.

This clonotype occurred a few times. The J gene is TRBJ1-2, the V gene TRBV20-1; possibly TRBD1 for D (6 bases). V was pared by 5 bases and J by 0 bases, with 10 bases between. The CDR3 extends over 13 amino acids. CDR1 and CDR2 (germline): DFQATT, SNEGSKA (reference sequence). CDR3: CSAGEGANYGYTF. As DNA, the CDR3 is TGCAGTGCTGGGGAGGGGGCTAACTATGGCTACACCTTC.

The table lists this clonotype with many counts. The chain couples TRBV18 to TRBJ2-3; D perhaps matches TRBD1 (6 bases). V was cut by 4 bases and J by 4 bases, with 18 bases left in between. CDR3 length: 16 residues. Germline V lookup: CDR1 KGHSH, CDR2 LQKENI. The CDR3: CASSRDIVYGADTQYF. In nucleotides, the CDR3 is TGTGCCAGCTCACGGGACATCGTCTACGGGGCAGATACGCAGTATTTT.

As to this clonotype: A read error may explain this, as a much larger clone is one base away. The gene calls are TRBV5-6 and TRBJ2-3; D remains unclear. The germline V gene encodes CDR1 SGHDT and CDR2 YYEEEE. The length of the CDR3 is 12 residues. Trimming took 0 bases from V and 10 from J, leaving 9 bases between them. CDR3 residues: CASSLEVTPQYF. The DNA for the CDR3 is TGTGCCAGCAGCTTGGAAGTCACTCCGCAGTATTTT. Using reference TRBV5-6 and TRBJ2-3 for the parts outside the CDR3, the full variable domain is DAGVTQSPTHLIKTRGQQVTLRCSPKSGHDTVSWYQQALGQGPQFIFQYYEEEERQRGNFPDRFSGHQFPNYSSELNVNALLLGDSALYLCASSLEVTPQYFGPGTRLTVL.

This clonotype was observed many times. The chain has TRBV7-9 and TRBJ1-1; maybe TRBD1 (6 bases). V was shortened by 0 bases and J by 5 bases, with 13 bases between the two germline ends. This CDR3 has 15 amino acids. Germline V gives CDR1 SEHNR, CDR2 FQNEAQ (reference sequence). In nucleotides, the CDR3 is TGTGCCAGCAGCTTAGCATCAGGGGTTGGGACTGAAGCTTTCTTT. Protein product: CASSLASGVGTEAFF.

This clonotype was found a few times. V usage is TRBV18 and J usage is TRBJ1-1, with a weak D call TRBD1 (5 bases). The V and J ends lost 5 bases and 0 bases respectively, with 10 bases between them. Germline V lookup: CDR1 KGHSH, CDR2 LQKENI. The CDR3 has 14 amino acids. DNA of the CDR3: TGTGCCAGCTCAGATACAGGATTGAACACTGAAGCTTTCTTT. Translating it yields CASSDTGLNTEAFF.

This clonotype appeared many times. The chain couples TRBV24-1 to TRBJ2-2; D gene uncertain. V was clipped by 7 bases and J by 8 bases, with 10 bases between them. Germline CDR1 is KGHDR and CDR2 is SFDVKD. This CDR3 region has 12 residues. Here the CDR3 reads CATSPKTGELFF. The CDR3 coding sequence is TGTGCCACCAGCCCCAAGACTGGGGAGCTGTTTTTT.

Comments on this clonotype: A much more abundant neighbour one base away suggests this may be a read error. The V gene is TRBV7-8, the J gene TRBJ1-5; D is uncertain. CDR3 length equals 15 residues. The germline V gene encodes CDR1 SGHVS and CDR2 FQNEAQ. The CDR3 DNA reads TGTGCCCGCAGCTTAGGTAGGGATAGCAATCAGCCCCAGCATTTT. Protein product: CARSLGRDSNQPQHF.

This clonotype showed up just a few times. V and J are TRBV4-1 and TRBJ2-7; D gene unclear. The CDR3 consists of 13 residues. Germline CDR1 and CDR2: MGHRA and YSYEKL. Trimming took off 1 base at V and 4 bases at J, with 8 bases between the two ends. The DNA of the CDR3 is TGCGCCAGCAGCCAAGCTTTTGGGTACGAGCAGTACTTC. Translated, it gives CASSQAFGYEQYF.

The table lists this clonotype with many counts. V usage is TRBV7-8 and J usage is TRBJ2-3; 8 bases are shared with TRBD2. The germline V gene has CDR1 SGHVS and CDR2 FQNEAQ. After removal of 2 bases from V and 0 bases from J, the junction contained 4 bases not matched to a gene. The CDR3 consists of 16 residues. CDR3 bases: TGTGCCAGCAGCTTAAAGCGGGGGCCTAGCACAGATACGCAGTATTTT. Residues: CASSLKRGPSTDTQYF.

In regard to this clonotype: This may arise from a read error, as a much more abundant clone is one base away. The rearrangement joins TRBV25-1 to TRBJ2-1; TRBD2 agrees at 9 bases. The CDR3 extends over 13 amino acids. Germline V gene data show CDR1 as MGHDK and CDR2 as SYGVNS. J lost 6 bases, V lost 6 bases, and 3 bases had no gene match. CDR3 amino acids: CASRTSGTNEQFF. The DNA of the CDR3 is TGTGCCAGCAGGACTAGCGGAACCAATGAGCAGTTCTTC. Based on the CDR3 plus reference TRBV25-1 and TRBJ2-1, the full variable domain is EADIYQTPRYLVIGTGKKITLECSQTMGHDKMYWYQQDPGMELHLIHYSYGVNSTEKGDLSSESTVSRIRTEHFPLTLESARPSHTSQYLCASRTSGTNEQFFGPGTRLTVL.

In this sample, this clonotype turned up many times. The rearrangement joins TRBV6-1 to TRBJ2-7; D not certain. This CDR3 has 14 amino acids. V lost 2 bases to trimming and J lost 1 base, with 9 bases between them. Germline V gives CDR1 MNHNS, CDR2 SASEGT. The CDR3 loop is CASSEPGPSYEQYF. The CDR3 bases are TGTGCCAGCAGTGAACCCGGACCTTCCTACGAGCAGTACTTC.